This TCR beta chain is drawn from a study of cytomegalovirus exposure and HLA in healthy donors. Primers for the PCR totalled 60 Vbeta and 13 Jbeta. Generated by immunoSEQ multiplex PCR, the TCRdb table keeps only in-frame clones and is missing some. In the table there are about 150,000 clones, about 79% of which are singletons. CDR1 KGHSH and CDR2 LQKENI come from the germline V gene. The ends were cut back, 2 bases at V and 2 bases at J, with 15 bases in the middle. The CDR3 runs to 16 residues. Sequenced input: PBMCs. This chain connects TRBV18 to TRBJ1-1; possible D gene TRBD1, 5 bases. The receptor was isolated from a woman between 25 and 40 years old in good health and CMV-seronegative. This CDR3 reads CASSPLSGEGNTEAFF. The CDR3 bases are TGTGCCAGCTCACCATTATCGGGGGAAGGAAACACTGAAGCTTTCTTT.